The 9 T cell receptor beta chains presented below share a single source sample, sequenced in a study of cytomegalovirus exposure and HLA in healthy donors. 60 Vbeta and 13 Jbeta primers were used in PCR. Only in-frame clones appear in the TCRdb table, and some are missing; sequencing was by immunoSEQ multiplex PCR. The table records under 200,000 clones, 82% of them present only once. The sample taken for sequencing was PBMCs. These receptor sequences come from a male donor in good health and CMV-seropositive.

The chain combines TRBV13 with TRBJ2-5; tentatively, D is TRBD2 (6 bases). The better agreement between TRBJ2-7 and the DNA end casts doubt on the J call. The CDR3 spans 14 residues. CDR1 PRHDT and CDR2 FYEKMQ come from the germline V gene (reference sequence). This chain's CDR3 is CASSLWGTSYEQYF. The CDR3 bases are TGTGCCAGCAGCTTATGGGGGACTTCCTACGAGCAGTACTTC.

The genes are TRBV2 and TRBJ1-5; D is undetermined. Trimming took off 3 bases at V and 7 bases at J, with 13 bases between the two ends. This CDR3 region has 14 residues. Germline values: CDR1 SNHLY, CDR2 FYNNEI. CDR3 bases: TGTGCCAGCAGTGAGTGGAGGGAAGGGCAGCCCCAGCATTTT. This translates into CASSEWREGQPQHF.

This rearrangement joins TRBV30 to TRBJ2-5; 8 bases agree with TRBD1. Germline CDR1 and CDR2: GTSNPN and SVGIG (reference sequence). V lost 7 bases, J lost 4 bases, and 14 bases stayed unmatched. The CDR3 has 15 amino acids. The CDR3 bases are TGTGCCTCCACTCAACGACAGGGGCGGCGAGAGACCCAGTACTTC. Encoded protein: CASTQRQGRRETQYF.

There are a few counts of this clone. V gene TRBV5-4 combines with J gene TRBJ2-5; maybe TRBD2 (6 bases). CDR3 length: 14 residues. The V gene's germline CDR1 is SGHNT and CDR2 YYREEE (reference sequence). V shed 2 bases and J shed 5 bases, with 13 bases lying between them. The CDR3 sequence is CASSFGGNLETQYF. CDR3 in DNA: TGTGCCAGCAGCTTCGGAGGGAATTTGGAGACCCAGTACTTC. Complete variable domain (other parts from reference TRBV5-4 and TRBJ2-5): ETGVTQSPTHLIKTRGQQVTLRCSSQSGHNTVSWYQQALGQGPQFIFQYYREEENGRGNFPPRFSGLQFPNYSSELNVNALELDDSALYLCASSFGGNLETQYFGPGTRLLVL.

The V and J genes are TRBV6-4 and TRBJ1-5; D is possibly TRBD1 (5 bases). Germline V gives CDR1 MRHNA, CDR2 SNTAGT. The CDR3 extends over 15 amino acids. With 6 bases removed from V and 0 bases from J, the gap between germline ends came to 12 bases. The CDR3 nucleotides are TGTGCCAGCAGCGCAACAGGAGATAGCAATCAGCCCCAGCATTTT. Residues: CASSATGDSNQPQHF.

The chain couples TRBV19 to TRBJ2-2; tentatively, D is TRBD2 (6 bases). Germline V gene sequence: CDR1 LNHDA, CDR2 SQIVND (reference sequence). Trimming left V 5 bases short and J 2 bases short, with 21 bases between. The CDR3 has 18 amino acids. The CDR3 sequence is CASSLMGGGQLNTGELFF. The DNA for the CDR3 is TGTGCCAGTAGTCTAATGGGGGGTGGGCAACTCAACACCGGGGAGCTGTTTTTT.

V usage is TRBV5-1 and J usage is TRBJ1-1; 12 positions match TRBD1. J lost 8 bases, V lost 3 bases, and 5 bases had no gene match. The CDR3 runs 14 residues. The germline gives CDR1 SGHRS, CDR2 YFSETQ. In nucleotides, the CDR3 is TGCGCCAGCAGCTCGGGACAGGGGGCTGACGAAGCTTTCTTT. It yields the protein CASSSGQGADEAFF.

CDR3 coding DNA: TGTGCCAGCAGCTCTCATCCACTCGGGGCCTACGAGCAGTACTTC. It translates to CASSSHPLGAYEQYF. This chain links TRBV7-9 with TRBJ2-7; TRBD2 is a possible D gene (5 bases). The germline V gene has CDR1 SEHNR and CDR2 FQNEAQ (reference sequence). V was clipped by 4 bases and J by 2 bases, with 15 bases between them. The CDR3 totals 15 residues.

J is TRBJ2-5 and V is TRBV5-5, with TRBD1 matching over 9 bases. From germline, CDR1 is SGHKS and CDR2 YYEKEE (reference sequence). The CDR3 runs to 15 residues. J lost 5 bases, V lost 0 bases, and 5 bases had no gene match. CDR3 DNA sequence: TGTGCCAGCAGCTTGGCCGGGACAGGGTTGGAGACCCAGTACTTC. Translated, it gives CASSLAGTGLETQYF.